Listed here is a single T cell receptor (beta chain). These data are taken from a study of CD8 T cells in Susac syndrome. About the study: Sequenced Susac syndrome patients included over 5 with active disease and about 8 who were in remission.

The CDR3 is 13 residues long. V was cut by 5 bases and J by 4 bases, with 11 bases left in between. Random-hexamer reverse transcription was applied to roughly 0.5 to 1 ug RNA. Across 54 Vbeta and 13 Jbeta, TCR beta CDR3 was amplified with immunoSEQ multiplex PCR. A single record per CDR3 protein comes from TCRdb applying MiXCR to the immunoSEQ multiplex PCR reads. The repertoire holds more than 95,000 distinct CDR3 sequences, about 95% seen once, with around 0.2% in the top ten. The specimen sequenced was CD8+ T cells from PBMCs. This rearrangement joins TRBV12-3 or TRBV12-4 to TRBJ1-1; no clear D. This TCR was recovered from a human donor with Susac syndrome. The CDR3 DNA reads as TGTGCCAGCAGTCCCGGACCTGCCACTGAAGCTTTCTTT. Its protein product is CASSPGPATEAFF.